This TCR beta chain was identified during a study of cytotoxic CD8 clonotypes in ibrutinib-treated CLL (dated by TCRdb to about 2021). Regarding the complete study: The cohort had ten to twelve relapsed/refractory and roughly 15 treatment-naive patients; some 17 were IGHV unmutated. Partial responses were observed in 24 patients and complete responses in 2; after a median follow-up of about 69 months, remission was maintained in about 15 patients and progression was observed in roughly twelve. Cryopreserved peripheral blood mononuclear cells were collected at three points: before therapy, at response, and at either sustained remission or disease progression. Of the 90 or so participants in the trial, approximately 25 had longitudinal samples available. The response samples were drawn at a median of 12 months into treatment, with a range of about 6 to 40 months. On average, each sample yielded some 250,000 productive templates and around 98,000 productive rearrangements. Every sample from remission and from progressive disease was obtained while the patients were still on ibrutinib.

Each clonotype received, on average, approximately 9.9x coverage in deep resolution sequencing performed on a MiSeq, where the target depth lay between 1 in 1 million and 1 in 200,000 T cells. The immunoSEQ hsTCRB Kit was used to generate TCR beta libraries. As for the authors' bioinformatics: The data were analyzed with ImmunoSEQ Analyzer and ImmunoSEQ Data Assistant, and V, D and J gene assignments followed IMGT definitions. Clonality was computed as one minus normalized Shannon entropy of productive rearrangement frequencies, ranging from 0 to 1. Public clonotype analysis was restricted to overrepresented clonotypes comprising at least 0.05% of each patient's repertoire. Thirteen age-matched healthy donor repertoires from immuneACCESS were used as controls for clonality. Here the immuneACCESS table is served through TCRdb, limited to in-frame sequences with V and J called. Missing clones are a known gap in these copies; in checked studies unresolved V genes cover under half, and the rest lacks a known reason. V and J calls and clone size follow that table, whereas D and trimming were derived from the DNA. The sample table contains roughly 300,000 clones; only one count was recorded for approximately 76% of them. The top ten clones comprise about 5.3% of the sample.

What the work shows at the level of the full study, not this receptor alone: Clonality increased at ibrutinib response, stayed stable in sustained remission, and fell back toward baseline at progression. Lymph node repertoires were not examined, and the timing of sampling was not matched between patients in sustained remission and those whose disease progressed. Public clonotypes were rare and either contracted or stayed stable during treatment, and the rise in clonality at ibrutinib response reflected the expansion of private clonotypes. At baseline, clonality was higher than in age-matched healthy donors and showed a strong correlation with circulating CD8+ T-cell counts.

In the case of this clone: Its antigen is not yet known. Within one base of it there is no much larger clone, and no base qualities were kept.

The time point label for this specimen denotes: progressive disease on ibrutinib. For TCR beta library preparation, about 2 micrograms of genomic DNA was extracted from cryopreserved PBMCs. Longitudinal blood samples from CLL patients receiving ibrutinib monotherapy were subjected to high-throughput TCR beta sequencing. Patients were enrolled in a phase 2 open-label single-center ibrutinib monotherapy trial. CDR1 and CDR2 were assigned from the germline V gene as SGHAT and FQNNGV. The CDR3 contains 15 residues, cysteine and phenylalanine counted. CDR3 DNA only is kept here, 45 bases in frame from base 1. V loses 3 bases, J loses 1 base, and the germline ends lie 12 bases apart.

Rearrangement joined TRBV11-2 to TRBJ1-1; the D gene is perhaps TRBD1, from 6 matching bases. The receptor comes from a human donor with chronic lymphocytic leukemia. The sample was PBMCs, taken at disease progression, from a patient treated with ibrutinib. In nucleotide form, the sequence is TGTGCCAGCAGCTTGTACAGGGTACAGAACACTGAAGCTTTCTTT. Its protein reads: CASSLYRVQNTEAFF.